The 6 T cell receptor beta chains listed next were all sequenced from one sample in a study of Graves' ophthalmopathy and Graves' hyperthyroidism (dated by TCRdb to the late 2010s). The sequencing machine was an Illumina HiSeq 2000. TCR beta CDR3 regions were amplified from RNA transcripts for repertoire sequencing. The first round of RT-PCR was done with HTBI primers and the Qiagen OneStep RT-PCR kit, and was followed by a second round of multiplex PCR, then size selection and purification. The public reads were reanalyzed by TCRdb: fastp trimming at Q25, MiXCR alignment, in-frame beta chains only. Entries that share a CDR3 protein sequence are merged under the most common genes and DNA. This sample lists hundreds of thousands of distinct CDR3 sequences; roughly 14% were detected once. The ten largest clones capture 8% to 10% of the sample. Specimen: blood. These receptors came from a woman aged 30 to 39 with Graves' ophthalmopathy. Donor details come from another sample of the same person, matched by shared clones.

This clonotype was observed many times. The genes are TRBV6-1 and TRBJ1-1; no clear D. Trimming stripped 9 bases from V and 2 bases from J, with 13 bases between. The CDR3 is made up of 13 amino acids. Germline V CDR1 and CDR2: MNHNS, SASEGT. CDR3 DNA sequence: TGTGCCAGGACCCCGGCGTCTAACACTGAAGCTTTCTTT. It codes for CARTPASNTEAFF.

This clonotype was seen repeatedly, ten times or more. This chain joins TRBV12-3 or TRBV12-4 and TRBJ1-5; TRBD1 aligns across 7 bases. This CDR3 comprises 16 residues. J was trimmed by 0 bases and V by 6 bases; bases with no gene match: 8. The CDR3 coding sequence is TGTGCCAGCAGCCCTGGACAGGTCCATAGCAATCAGCCCCAGCATTTT. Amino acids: CASSPGQVHSNQPQHF.

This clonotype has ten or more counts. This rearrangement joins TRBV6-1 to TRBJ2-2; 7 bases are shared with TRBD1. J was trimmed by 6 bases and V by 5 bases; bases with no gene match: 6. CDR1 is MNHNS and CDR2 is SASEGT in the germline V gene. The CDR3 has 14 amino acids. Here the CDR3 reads CASSRDSSAGELFF. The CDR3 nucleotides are TGTGCCAGCAGTCGGGACAGCTCGGCCGGGGAGCTGTTTTTT.

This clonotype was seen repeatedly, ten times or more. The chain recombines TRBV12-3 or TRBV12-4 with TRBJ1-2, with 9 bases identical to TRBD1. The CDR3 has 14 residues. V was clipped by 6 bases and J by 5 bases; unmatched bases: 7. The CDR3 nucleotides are TGTGCCAGCAGCGCCCTGGGACAGGGTTATGGCTACACCTTC. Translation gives CASSALGQGYGYTF.

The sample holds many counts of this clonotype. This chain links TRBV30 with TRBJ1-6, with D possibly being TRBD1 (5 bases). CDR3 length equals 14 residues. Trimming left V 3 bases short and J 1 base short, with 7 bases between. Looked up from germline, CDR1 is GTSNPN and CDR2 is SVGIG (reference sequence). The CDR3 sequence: CAWRGDSYNSPLHF. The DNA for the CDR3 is TGTGCCTGGAGGGGGGATTCCTATAATTCACCCCTCCACTTT.

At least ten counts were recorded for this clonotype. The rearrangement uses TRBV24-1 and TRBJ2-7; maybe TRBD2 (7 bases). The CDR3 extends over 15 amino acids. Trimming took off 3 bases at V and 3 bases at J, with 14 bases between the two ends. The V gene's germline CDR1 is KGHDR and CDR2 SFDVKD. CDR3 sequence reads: CATSDHREGSYEQYF. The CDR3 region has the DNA TGTGCCACCAGTGATCACAGGGAGGGGAGCTACGAGCAGTACTTC.